This T cell receptor (beta chain) is from a study of blood T cell repertoires in COVID-19. Study overall: Collection of acute and convalescent COVID-19 samples took place in the United States, Italy and Spain. T cells, B-cell-depleted T cells, or PBMCs supplied cDNA or gDNA.

As originally analysed: Reference gene primer amplification gave estimated nucleated cell counts. This table comes from immunoSEQ multiplex PCR, and its TCRdb copy is limited to in-frame clones, with some not included. The V and J calls and clone size were taken over from that table, and D and trimming were inferred from the DNA. The sample gives over 65,000 clones, about nine tenths of which show up once; 0.85% to 1.3% is in the top ten. From germline, CDR1 is KGHSH and CDR2 LQKENI. The CDR3 contains 15 residues. J was trimmed by 7 bases and V by 3 bases; bases with no gene match: 6. This clone was seen more than once but under ten times.

The sequencing input was peripheral blood. This chain links TRBV18 with TRBJ1-4; 9 bases match TRBD1. The clonotype was recovered from a human donor in a cohort sampled during active COVID-19. The CDR3 is CASSPGQGKSEKLFF. The CDR3 DNA follows: TGTGCCAGCTCACCCGGACAGGGGAAGAGTGAAAAACTGTTTTTT.